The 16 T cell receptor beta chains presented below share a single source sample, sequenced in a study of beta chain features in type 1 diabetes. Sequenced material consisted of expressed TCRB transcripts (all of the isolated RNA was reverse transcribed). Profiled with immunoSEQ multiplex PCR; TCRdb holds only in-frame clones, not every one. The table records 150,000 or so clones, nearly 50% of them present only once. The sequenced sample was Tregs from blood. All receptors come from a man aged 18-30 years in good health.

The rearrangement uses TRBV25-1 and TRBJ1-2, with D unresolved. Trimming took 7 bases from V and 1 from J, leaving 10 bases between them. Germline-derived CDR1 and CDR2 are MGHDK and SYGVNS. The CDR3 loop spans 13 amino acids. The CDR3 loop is CASNRGFNYGYTF. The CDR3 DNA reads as TGTGCCAGCAATAGAGGGTTTAACTATGGCTACACCTTC.

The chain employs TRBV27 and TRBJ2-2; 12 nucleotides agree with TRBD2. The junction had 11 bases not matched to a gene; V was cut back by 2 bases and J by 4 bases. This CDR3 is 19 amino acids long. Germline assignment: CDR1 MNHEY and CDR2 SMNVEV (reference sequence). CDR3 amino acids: CASSLPLSSGRGITGELFF. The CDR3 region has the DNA TGTGCCAGCAGTTTACCGTTGTCTAGCGGGAGGGGGATCACCGGGGAGCTGTTTTTT.

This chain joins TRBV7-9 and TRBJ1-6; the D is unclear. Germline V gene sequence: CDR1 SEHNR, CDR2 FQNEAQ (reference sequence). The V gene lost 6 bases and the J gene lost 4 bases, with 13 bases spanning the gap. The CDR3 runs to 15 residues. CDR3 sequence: CASRPGPGYNSPLHF. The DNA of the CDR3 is TGTGCCAGCAGGCCTGGCCCGGGTTATAATTCACCCCTCCACTTT.

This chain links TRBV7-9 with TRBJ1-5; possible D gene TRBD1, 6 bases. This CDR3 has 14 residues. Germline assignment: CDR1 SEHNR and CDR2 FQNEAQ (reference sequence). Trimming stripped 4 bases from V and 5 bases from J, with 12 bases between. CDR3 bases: TGTGCCAGCAGCTCCTCGGACAGCTATCAGCCCCAGCATTTT. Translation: CASSSSDSYQPQHF.

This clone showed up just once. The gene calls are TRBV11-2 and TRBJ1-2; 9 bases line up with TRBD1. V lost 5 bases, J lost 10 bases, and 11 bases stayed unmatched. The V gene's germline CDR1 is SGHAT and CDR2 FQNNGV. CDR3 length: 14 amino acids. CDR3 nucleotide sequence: TGTGCCAGCAGCCCCGGACAGGGGCTACCAATCTACACCTTC. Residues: CASSPGQGLPIYTF.

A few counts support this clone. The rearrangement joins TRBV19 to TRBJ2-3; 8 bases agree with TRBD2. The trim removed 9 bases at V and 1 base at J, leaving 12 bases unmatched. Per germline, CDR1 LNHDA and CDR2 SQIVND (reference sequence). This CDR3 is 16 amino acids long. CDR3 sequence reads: CASSKPSGSGTDTQYF. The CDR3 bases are TGTGCCAGCAGCAAGCCCAGCGGGAGCGGCACAGATACGCAGTATTTT.

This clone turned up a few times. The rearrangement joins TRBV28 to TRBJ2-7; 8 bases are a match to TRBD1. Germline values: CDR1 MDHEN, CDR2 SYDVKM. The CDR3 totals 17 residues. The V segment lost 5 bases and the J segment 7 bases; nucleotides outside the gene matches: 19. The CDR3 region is CASSRLGRTGRMREQYF. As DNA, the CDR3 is TGTGCCAGCAGTCGACTAGGCAGGACAGGGCGTATGCGGGAGCAGTACTTC.

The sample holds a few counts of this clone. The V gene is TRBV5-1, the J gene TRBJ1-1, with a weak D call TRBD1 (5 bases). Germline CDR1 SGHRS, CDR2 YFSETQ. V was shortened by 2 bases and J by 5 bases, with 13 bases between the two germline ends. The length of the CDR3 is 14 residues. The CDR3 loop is CASSLQVVSTEAFF. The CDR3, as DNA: TGCGCCAGCAGCTTACAGGTCGTCTCAACTGAAGCTTTCTTT. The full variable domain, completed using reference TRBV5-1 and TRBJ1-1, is KAGVTQTPRYLIKTRGQQVTLSCSPISGHRSVSWYQQTPGQGLQFLFEYFSETQRNKGNFPGRFSGRQFSNSRSEMNVSTLELGDSALYLCASSLQVVSTEAFFGQGTRLTVV.

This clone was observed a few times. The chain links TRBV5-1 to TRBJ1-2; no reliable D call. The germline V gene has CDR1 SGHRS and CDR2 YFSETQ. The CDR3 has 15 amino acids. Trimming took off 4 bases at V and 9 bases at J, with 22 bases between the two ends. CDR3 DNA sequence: TGCGCCAGCAGCGACTACCGGCCGGGTATTCCCAGCTACACCTTC. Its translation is CASSDYRPGIPSYTF.

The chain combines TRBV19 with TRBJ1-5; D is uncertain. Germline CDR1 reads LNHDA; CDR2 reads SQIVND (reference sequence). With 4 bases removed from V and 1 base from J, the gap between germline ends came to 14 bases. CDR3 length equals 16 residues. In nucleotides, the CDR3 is TGTGCCAGTAGTACTCCCTTCGGTTGGAGCAATCAGCCCCAGCATTTT. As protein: CASSTPFGWSNQPQHF.

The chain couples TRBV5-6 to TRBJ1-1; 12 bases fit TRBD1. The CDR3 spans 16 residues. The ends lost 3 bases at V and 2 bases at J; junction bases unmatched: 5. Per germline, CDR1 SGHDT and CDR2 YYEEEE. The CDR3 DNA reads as TGTGCCAGCAGCTGGGGGACAGGGGGCATAAACACTGAAGCTTTCTTT. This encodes CASSWGTGGINTEAFF.

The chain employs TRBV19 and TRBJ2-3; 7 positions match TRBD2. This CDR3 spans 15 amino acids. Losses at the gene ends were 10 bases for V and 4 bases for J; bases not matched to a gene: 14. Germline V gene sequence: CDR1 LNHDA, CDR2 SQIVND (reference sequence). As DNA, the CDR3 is TGTGCCACCGTCCGGGTAGCGGGTTCCGCAGATACGCAGTATTTT. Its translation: CATVRVAGSADTQYF. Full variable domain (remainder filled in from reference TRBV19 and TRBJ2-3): DGGITQSPKYLFRKEGQNVTLSCEQNLNHDAMYWYRQDPGQGLRLIYYSQIVNDFQKGDIAEGYSVSREKKESFPLTVTSAQKNPTAFYLCATVRVAGSADTQYFGPGTRLTVL.

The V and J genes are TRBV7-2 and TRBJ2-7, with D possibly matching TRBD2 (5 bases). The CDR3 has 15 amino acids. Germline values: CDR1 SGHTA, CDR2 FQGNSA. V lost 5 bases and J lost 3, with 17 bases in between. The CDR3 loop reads CASSGSVGNLYEQYF. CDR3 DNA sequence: TGTGCCAGCAGCGGGAGCGTCGGAAACCTCTACGAGCAGTACTTC.

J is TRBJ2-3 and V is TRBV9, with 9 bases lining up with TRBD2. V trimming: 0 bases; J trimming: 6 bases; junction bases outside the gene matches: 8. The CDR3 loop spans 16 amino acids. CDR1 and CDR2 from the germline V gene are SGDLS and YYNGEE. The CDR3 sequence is CASSVGAGGRLDTQYF. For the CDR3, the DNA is TGTGCCAGCAGCGTAGGTGCGGGGGGGCGGCTGGATACGCAGTATTTT. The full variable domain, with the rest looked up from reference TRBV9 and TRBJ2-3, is DSGVTQTPKHLITATGQRVTLRCSPRSGDLSVYWYQQSLDQGLQFLIQYYNGEERAKGNILERFSAQQFPDLHSELNLSSLELGDSALYFCASSVGAGGRLDTQYFGPGTRLTVL.

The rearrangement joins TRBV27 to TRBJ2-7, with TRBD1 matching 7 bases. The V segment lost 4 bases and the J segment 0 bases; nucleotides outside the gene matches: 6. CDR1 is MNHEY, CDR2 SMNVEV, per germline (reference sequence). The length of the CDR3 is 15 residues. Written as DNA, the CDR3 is TGTGCCAGCAGTTCCTCGGGACAGCCCTCCTACGAGCAGTACTTC. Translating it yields CASSSSGQPSYEQYF.

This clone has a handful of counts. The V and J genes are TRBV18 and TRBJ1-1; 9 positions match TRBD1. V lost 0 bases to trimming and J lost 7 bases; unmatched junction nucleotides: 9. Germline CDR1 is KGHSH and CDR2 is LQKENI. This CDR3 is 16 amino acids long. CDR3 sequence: CASSPPWDRDFFEAFF. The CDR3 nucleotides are TGTGCCAGCTCACCACCATGGGACAGGGATTTTTTTGAAGCTTTCTTT.